These 19 T cell receptor beta chains originate from one sample sequenced in a study of shared clonotypes between healthy human individuals. This table comes from immunoSEQ multiplex PCR, and its TCRdb copy is limited to in-frame clones, with some not included. The table records about 1 million clones, about 70% of them present only once. Sequenced input: memory CD4+ T cells sorted from blood. Subset defined: CD45RA-negative fraction. The origin of the receptors is a man aged 18-30 years in good health.

As regards this clone: Distinct nucleotide sequences in the sample also encode this CDR3. The genes are TRBV5-1 and TRBJ2-3; D could derive from TRBD1 or TRBD2 (6 bases each). The V end was cut by 0 bases, the J end by 2 bases, with 7 bases between. Germline CDR1 is SGHRS and CDR2 is YFSETQ. The CDR3 loop spans 14 amino acids. The chain's CDR3 is CASSLAGATDTQYF. The CDR3 region has the DNA TGCGCCAGCAGCTTGGCGGGGGCCACAGATACGCAGTATTTT.

This clone was seen once. V is TRBV5-1 and J is TRBJ2-3; D is unresolved. Germline lookup yields CDR1 SGHRS and CDR2 YFSETQ. The CDR3 runs to 14 residues. Trimming removed 2 bases from V and 2 bases from J, with 9 bases in between. DNA for the CDR3: TGCGCCAGCAGCTTTGCTCCGGACACAGATACGCAGTATTTT. Translating gives CASSFAPDTDTQYF.

The CDR3, as DNA: TGTGCCAGCAGCTTGGTTGGGCAGGGCCCTTGGACAGATACGCAGTATTTT. Translated: CASSLVGQGPWTDTQYF. This rearrangement joins TRBV5-6 to TRBJ2-3; D might be TRBD1 (5 bases). The CDR3 has 17 residues. Trimming removed 0 bases from V and 3 bases from J, with 17 bases in between. Germline lookup yields CDR1 SGHDT and CDR2 YYEEEE.

The chain joins TRBV11-2 to TRBJ2-3; D perhaps matches TRBD2 (5 bases). Per the germline V gene, CDR1 is SGHAT and CDR2 is FQNNGV. V lost 1 base and J lost 2, with 7 bases in between. The CDR3 is 14 residues long. The CDR3 is CASSLGEYTDTQYF. In DNA form, the CDR3 reads TGTGCCAGCAGCTTAGGGGAGTACACAGATACGCAGTATTTT.

The chain couples TRBV18 to TRBJ2-1; TRBD2 aligns across 8 bases. The junction had 3 bases not matched to a gene; V was cut back by 2 bases and J by 3 bases. CDR3 length: 15 amino acids. The V gene's germline CDR1 is KGHSH and CDR2 LQKENI. The CDR3 sequence is CASSPVAGNYNEQFF. DNA of the CDR3: TGTGCCAGCTCACCAGTAGCGGGAAACTACAATGAGCAGTTCTTC.

About this clone: A much more abundant neighbour one base away suggests this may be a read error. The same CDR3 is also encoded by other DNA sequences in this sample. The V and J genes are TRBV11-2 and TRBJ2-3, with 12 bases identical to TRBD2. This CDR3 contains 14 residues. The trim removed 4 bases at V and 5 bases at J, leaving 1 base unmatched. CDR1 is SGHAT and CDR2 is FQNNGV in the germline V gene. In nucleotides, the CDR3 is TGTGCCAGCAGCTCGGGACTAGCGGGAGATACGCAGTATTTT. Translated, it gives CASSSGLAGDTQYF.

This clone was recorded a few times. The chain recombines TRBV7-6 with TRBJ1-1, with unresolved D. Germline V gene data show CDR1 as SGHVS and CDR2 as FNYEAQ. V gave up 1 base and J gave up 4 bases, with 16 bases separating them. The CDR3 has 16 residues. In nucleotides, the CDR3 is TGTGCCAGCAGCTTAGTCTCTCGGGATTCGGTCACTGAAGCTTTCTTT. This translates into CASSLVSRDSVTEAFF.

This clone turned up a few times. The chain employs TRBV30 and TRBJ1-1, with D perhaps TRBD1 (6 bases). Trimming shortened V by 3 bases and J by 5 bases, and 10 bases separated the two germline ends. This CDR3 comprises 12 residues. The germline V gene has CDR1 GTSNPN and CDR2 SVGIG (reference sequence). CDR3 in amino acids: CAWRQGRTEAFF. The CDR3 DNA reads as TGTGCCTGGAGACAGGGACGGACTGAAGCTTTCTTT.

The CDR3 DNA follows: TGTGCCAGCAGCTCACAGGGGGCGTTCGGCTACACCTTC. This codes for CASSSQGAFGYTF. This rearrangement joins TRBV7-9 to TRBJ1-2; 9 bases agree with TRBD1. Germline V CDR1 and CDR2: SEHNR, FQNEAQ (reference sequence). V dropped 4 bases and J dropped 8; count of bases not matched to a gene: 5. The CDR3 extends over 13 amino acids.

This clone was picked up one time. The CDR3 DNA reads TGTGCCAGCAGTTTCGTAAGAGGGGTAAACTATAATTCACCCCTCCACTTT. It specifies CASSFVRGVNYNSPLHF. The rearrangement uses TRBV27 and TRBJ1-6; tentative D call: TRBD1 (5 bases). Trimming stripped 3 bases from V and 3 bases from J, with 15 bases between. The CDR3 is made up of 17 amino acids. Germline CDR1 reads MNHEY; CDR2 reads SMNVEV (reference sequence).

In its sample, this clone was seen once. The chain employs TRBV2 and TRBJ2-3; 7 nucleotides agree with TRBD2. The length of the CDR3 is 13 residues. The V gene end was trimmed by 6 bases and the J gene end by 3 bases; junction bases not matched to a gene: 3. Germline V gene sequence: CDR1 SNHLY, CDR2 FYNNEI. CDR3 sequence: CASRGGGTDTQYF. CDR3 sequence (DNA): TGTGCCAGCAGGGGGGGAGGGACAGATACGCAGTATTTT. The complete variable domain, with remaining parts taken from reference TRBV2 and TRBJ2-3, reads EPEVTQTPSHQVTQMGQEVILRCVPISNHLYFYWYRQILGQKVEFLVSFYNNEISEKSEIFDDQFSVERPDGSNFTLKIRSTKLEDSAMYFCASRGGGTDTQYFGPGTRLTVL.

The chain is built from TRBV29-1 and TRBJ1-1; 7 nucleotides line up with TRBD1. Germline values: CDR1 SQVTM, CDR2 ANQGSEA. CDR3 length equals 15 residues. V trimming: 7 bases; J trimming: 3 bases; junction bases outside the gene matches: 14. The CDR3 nucleotides read TGCAGCGCCCCGGGCTTAACAGGGGCGGACACTGAAGCTTTCTTT. It codes for CSAPGLTGADTEAFF.

This clone was observed a handful of times. The rearrangement joins TRBV19 to TRBJ2-4; 10 bases agree with TRBD2. The germline CDR1 and CDR2 sequences are LNHDA and SQIVND (reference sequence). Trimming at V came to 8 bases and at J to 2 bases, leaving 9 bases not matched to a gene. The CDR3 has 16 residues. CDR3 bases: TGTGCCAGTGGGATAGAAGCGGGAGGGACCAAAAACATTCAGTACTTC. It is translated as CASGIEAGGTKNIQYF. The full variable domain, rest sourced from reference TRBV19 and TRBJ2-4, is DGGITQSPKYLFRKEGQNVTLSCEQNLNHDAMYWYRQDPGQGLRLIYYSQIVNDFQKGDIAEGYSVSREKKESFPLTVTSAQKNPTAFYLCASGIEAGGTKNIQYFGAGTRLSVL.

The chain employs TRBV7-2 and TRBJ2-7; the D is unclear. CDR3 length equals 11 residues. Germline V gives CDR1 SGHTA, CDR2 FQGNSA. Trimming removed 5 bases at V and 5 bases at J, with 7 bases between. DNA of the CDR3: TGTGCCAGCAGCCCCCCCAACGAGCAGTACTTC. This codes for CASSPPNEQYF.

This clone came up a few times. This chain links TRBV4-3 with TRBJ2-3; D gene ambiguous. This CDR3 comprises 13 residues. Germline V gene data show CDR1 as LGHNA and CDR2 as YSLEER. Trimming removed 2 bases from V and 6 bases from J, with 9 bases in between. CDR3 DNA sequence: TGCGCCAGCAGCCAAAAGAGTGCGGATACGCAGTATTTT. The encoded protein is CASSQKSADTQYF.

A remark on this clone: This could be a read error, since a much larger clone is one nucleotide away. Other DNA sequences in the sample encode the same CDR3. The chain carries TRBV5-1 and TRBJ2-7, with a tentative D call TRBD2 (6 bases). CDR1 and CDR2 from the germline V gene are SGHRS and YFSETQ. This CDR3 region has 14 residues. Trimming cost V 0 bases and J 3 bases, with 10 bases left between them. In nucleotides, the CDR3 is TGCGCCAGCAGCTTGGGGCAGGGAGGCTACGAGCAGTACTTC. Its translation is CASSLGQGGYEQYF.

This clone was counted many times. The rearrangement links TRBV5-5 to TRBJ1-1, with a weak D call TRBD1 (5 bases). Germline V gene lookup returns CDR1 SGHKS and CDR2 YYEKEE (reference sequence). V shed 5 bases and J shed 2 bases, with 16 bases lying between them. CDR3 size: 15 residues. CDR3 sequence (DNA): TGTGCCAGCAGAATAACCCCGACAGTAAACACTGAAGCTTTCTTT. This translates into CASRITPTVNTEAFF.

As regards this clone: Compared with germline, one end of the junction differs, possibly owing to a read error. This rearrangement joins TRBV7-2 to TRBJ2-7, with 9 bases aligning to TRBD1. Per germline, CDR1 SGHTA and CDR2 FQGNSA. The CDR3 is made up of 14 amino acids. The CDR3 spells CASSRTGTGFIPDF. The CDR3, as DNA: TGTGCCAGCAGCCGTACCGGGACAGGGTTTATTCCGGACTTC.

This chain links TRBV30 with TRBJ1-3, with D possibly being TRBD1 (6 bases). The V and J ends lost 4 bases and 2 bases respectively, with 9 bases between them. Germline lookup yields CDR1 GTSNPN and CDR2 SVGIG (reference sequence). This CDR3 is built from 13 residues. CDR3 loop: CAWKQGPGNTIYF. The CDR3 DNA is TGTGCCTGGAAACAGGGCCCTGGAAACACCATATATTTT.